This TCR beta chain was profiled in a study of cytomegalovirus exposure and HLA in healthy donors. Study-wide results and limits: What a later analysis reportedly showed was that an Asian-associated ancestry cluster had fewer N-insertions than the approximately 700-donor mean.

PCR was performed using 60 Vbeta and 13 Jbeta primers. This table comes from immunoSEQ multiplex PCR, and its TCRdb copy is limited to in-frame clones, with some not included. The table records 210,000 or so clones, over 70% of them present only once. This CDR3 is built from 14 residues. Germline values: CDR1 MNHEY, CDR2 SMNVEV (reference sequence). The V end lost 5 bases, the J end lost 1 base, and 8 bases lay between the germline ends. Worth noting for this clone: The antigen remains undetermined.

The rearrangement uses TRBV27 and TRBJ2-2, with D possibly being TRBD1 (6 bases). This sequence was found in a boy aged 2 to 10 in good health and CMV-seronegative. Sequencing was carried out using PBMCs. The CDR3 region is CASSPTGNTGELFF. Here the CDR3 DNA reads TGTGCCAGCAGTCCGACAGGGAACACCGGGGAGCTGTTTTTT.